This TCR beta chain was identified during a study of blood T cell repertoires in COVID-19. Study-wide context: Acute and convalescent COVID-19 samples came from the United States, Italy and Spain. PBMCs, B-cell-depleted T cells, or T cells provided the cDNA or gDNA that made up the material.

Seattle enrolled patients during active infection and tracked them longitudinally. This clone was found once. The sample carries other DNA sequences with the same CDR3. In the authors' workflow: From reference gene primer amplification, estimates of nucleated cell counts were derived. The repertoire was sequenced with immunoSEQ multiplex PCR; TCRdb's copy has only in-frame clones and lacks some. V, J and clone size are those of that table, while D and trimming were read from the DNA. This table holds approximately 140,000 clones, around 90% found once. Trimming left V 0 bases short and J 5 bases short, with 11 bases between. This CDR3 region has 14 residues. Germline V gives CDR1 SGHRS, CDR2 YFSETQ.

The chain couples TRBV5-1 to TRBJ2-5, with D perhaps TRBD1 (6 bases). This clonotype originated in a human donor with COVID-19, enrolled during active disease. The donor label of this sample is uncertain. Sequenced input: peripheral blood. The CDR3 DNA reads TGCGCCAGCAGCTTGGGGCAGGGGTCGGAGACCCAGTACTTC. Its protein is CASSLGQGSETQYF.